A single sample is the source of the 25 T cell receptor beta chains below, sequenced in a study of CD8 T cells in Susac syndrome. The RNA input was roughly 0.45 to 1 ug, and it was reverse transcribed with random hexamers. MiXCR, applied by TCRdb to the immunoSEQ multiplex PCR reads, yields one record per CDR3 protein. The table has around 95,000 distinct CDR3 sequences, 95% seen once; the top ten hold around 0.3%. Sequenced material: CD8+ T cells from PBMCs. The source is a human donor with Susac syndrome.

The CDR3 bases are TGTGCCAGCAGCTTATCCCAGGGGAAGGGAGAGACCCAGTACTTC. Protein: CASSLSQGKGETQYF. The rearrangement uses TRBV7-9 and TRBJ2-5; tentatively, D is TRBD1 (6 bases). This CDR3 has 15 residues. Germline V gene sequence: CDR1 SEHNR, CDR2 FQNEAQ (reference sequence). Trimming cost V 2 bases and J 4 bases, with 14 bases left between them.

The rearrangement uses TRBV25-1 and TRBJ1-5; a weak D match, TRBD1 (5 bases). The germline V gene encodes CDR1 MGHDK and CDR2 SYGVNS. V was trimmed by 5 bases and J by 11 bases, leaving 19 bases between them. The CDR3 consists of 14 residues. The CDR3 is CASSPWEGLVAQHF. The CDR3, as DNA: TGTGCCAGCAGTCCCTGGGAGGGGTTGGTGGCCCAGCATTTT.

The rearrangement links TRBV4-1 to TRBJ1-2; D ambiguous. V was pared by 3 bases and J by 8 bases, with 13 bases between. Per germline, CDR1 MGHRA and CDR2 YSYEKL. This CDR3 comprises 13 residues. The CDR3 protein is CASSQNPSGGYTF. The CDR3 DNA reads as TGCGCCAGCAGCCAGAATCCTTCGGGAGGCTACACCTTC.

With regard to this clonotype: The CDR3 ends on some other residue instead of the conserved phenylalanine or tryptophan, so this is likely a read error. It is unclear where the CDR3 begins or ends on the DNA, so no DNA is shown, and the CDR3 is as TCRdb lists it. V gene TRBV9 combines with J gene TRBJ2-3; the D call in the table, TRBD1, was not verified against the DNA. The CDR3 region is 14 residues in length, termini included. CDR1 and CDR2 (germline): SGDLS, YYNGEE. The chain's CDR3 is CASSPGTGEMPMFI.

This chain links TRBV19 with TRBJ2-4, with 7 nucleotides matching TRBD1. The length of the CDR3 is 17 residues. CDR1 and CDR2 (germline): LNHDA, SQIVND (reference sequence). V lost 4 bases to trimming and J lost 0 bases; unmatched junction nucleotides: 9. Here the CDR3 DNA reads TGTGCCAGTAGTAACAGGGGACCAAACTTAGCCAAAAACATTCAGTACTTC. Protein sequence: CASSNRGPNLAKNIQYF.

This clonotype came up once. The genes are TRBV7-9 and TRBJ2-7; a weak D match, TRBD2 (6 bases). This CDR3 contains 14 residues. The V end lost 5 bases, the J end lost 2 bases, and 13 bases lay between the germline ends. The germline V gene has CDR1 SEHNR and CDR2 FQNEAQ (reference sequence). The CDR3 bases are TGTGCCAGCAGCCCTAGCGTAGCGCCCTACGAGCAGTACTTC. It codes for CASSPSVAPYEQYF.

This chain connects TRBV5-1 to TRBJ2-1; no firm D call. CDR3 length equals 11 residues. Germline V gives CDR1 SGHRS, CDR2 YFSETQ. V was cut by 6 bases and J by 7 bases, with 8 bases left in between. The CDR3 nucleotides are TGCGCCAGCAAGGGCCGGAATGAGCAGTTCTTC. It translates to CASKGRNEQFF.

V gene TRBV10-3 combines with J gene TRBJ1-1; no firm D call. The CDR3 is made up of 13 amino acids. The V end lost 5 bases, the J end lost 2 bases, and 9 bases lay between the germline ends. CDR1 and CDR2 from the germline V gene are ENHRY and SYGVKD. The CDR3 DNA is TGTGCCATCAGTCCGGATCTAAACACTGAAGCTTTCTTT. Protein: CAISPDLNTEAFF.

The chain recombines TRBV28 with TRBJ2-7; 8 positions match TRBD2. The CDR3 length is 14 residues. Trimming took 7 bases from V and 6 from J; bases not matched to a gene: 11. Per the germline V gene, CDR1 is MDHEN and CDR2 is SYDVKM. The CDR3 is CASKETSESGEQYF. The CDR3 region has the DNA TGTGCCAGCAAAGAGACTAGCGAGTCGGGCGAGCAGTACTTC.

CDR3 sequence (DNA): TGTGCCAGCAGCCAAGAGACAGGGAAGAATTCACCCCTCCACTTT. Amino acid sequence: CASSQETGKNSPLHF. V usage is TRBV3-1 and J usage is TRBJ1-6; 7 bases line up with TRBD1. The junction had 3 bases not matched to a gene; V was cut back by 0 bases and J by 7 bases. The CDR3 is 15 amino acids. Germline loops: CDR1 LGHDT, CDR2 YNNKEL (reference sequence). The complete variable domain, with remaining parts taken from reference TRBV3-1 and TRBJ1-6, reads DTAVSQTPKYLVTQMGNDKSIKCEQNLGHDTMYWYKQDSKKFLKIMFSYNNKELIINETVPNRFSPKSPDKAHLNLHINSLELGDSAVYFCASSQETGKNSPLHFGNGTRLTVT.

The CDR3 DNA reads TGTGCCATCAGTGATCCCGGGACCCGGGAGACCCAGTACTTC. It translates to CAISDPGTRETQYF. The rearrangement links TRBV10-3 to TRBJ2-5; TRBD1 or TRBD2 may be the D gene (5 bases each). V was clipped by 3 bases and J by 5 bases, with 13 bases between them. The CDR3 loop spans 14 amino acids. CDR1 is ENHRY, CDR2 SYGVKD, per germline.

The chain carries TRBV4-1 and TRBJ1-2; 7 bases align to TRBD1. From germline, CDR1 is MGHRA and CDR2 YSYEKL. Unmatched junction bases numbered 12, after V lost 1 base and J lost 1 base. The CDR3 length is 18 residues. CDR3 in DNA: TGCGCCAGCAGCCAAGGGACGACAGGGCCAACTTTTAACTATGGCTACACCTTC. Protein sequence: CASSQGTTGPTFNYGYTF.

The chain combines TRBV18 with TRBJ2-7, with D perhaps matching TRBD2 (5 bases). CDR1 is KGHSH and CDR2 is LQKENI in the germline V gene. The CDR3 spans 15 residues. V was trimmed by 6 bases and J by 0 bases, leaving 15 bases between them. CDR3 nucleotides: TGTGCCAGCTCCCTTCAGGTGGGGAGCTCCTACGAGCAGTACTTC. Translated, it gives CASSLQVGSSYEQYF.

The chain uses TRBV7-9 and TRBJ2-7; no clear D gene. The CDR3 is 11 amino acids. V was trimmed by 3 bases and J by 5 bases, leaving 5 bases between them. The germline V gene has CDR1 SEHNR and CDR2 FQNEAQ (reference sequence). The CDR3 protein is CASSLIDEQYF. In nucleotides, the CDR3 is TGTGCCAGCAGCTTGATCGACGAGCAGTACTTC.

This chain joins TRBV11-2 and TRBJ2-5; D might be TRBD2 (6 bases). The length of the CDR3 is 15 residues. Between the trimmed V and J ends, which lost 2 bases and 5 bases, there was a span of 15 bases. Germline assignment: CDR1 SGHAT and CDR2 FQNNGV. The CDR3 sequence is CASSLNKGGAETQYF. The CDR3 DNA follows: TGTGCCAGCAGCTTAAACAAGGGAGGCGCGGAGACCCAGTACTTC.

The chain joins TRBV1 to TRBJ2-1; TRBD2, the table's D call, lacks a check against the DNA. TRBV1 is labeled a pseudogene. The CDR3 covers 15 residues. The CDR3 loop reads CTSSQGLADYNEQFF. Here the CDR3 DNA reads TGCACCAGCAGCCAAGGCCTAGCGGACTACAATGAGCAGTTCTTC.

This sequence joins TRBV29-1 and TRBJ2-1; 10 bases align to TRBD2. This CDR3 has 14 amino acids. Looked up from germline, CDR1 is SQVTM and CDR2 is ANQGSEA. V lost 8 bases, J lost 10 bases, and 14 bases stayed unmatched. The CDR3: CSSRTISAGGEQFF. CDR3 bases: TGCAGCTCCAGAACCATATCAGCGGGAGGGGAGCAGTTCTTC.

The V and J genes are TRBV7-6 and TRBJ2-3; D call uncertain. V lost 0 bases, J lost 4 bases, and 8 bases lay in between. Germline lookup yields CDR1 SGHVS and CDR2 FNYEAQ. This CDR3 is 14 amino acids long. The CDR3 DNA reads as TGTGCCAGCAGCTTAGCGGCAGGTGCAGATACGCAGTATTTT. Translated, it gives CASSLAAGADTQYF.

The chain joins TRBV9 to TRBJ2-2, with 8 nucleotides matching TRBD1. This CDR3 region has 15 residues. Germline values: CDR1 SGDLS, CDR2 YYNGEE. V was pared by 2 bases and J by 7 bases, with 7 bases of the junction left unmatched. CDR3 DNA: TGTGCCAGCAGCGTTTGGACAGGGTCGGACGGGGAGCTGTTTTTT. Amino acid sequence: CASSVWTGSDGELFF.

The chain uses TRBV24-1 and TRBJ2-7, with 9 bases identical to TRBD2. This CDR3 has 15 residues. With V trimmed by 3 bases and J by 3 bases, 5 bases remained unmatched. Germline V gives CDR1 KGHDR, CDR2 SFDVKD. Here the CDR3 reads CATSDPSGKGYEQYF. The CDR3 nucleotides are TGTGCCACCAGTGATCCTAGCGGGAAGGGCTACGAGCAGTACTTC.

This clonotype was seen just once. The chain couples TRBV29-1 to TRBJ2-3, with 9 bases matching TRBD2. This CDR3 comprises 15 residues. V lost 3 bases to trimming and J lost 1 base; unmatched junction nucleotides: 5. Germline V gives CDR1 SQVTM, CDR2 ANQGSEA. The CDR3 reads CSVEWREGRTDTQYF. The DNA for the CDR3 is TGCAGCGTTGAGTGGCGGGAGGGCCGCACAGATACGCAGTATTTT.

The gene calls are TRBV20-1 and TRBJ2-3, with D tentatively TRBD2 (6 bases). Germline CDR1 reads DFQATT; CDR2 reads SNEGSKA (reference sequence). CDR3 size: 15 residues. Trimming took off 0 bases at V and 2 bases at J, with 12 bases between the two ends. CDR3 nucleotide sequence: TGCAGTGCTAGAGATCTGTTAGCGGTCACAGATACGCAGTATTTT. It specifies CSARDLLAVTDTQYF.

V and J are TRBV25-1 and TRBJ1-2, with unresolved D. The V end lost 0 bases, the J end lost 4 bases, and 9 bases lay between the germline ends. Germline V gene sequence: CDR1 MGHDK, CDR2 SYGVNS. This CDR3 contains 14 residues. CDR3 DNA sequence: TGTGCCAGCAGTGAATATGAGGGCAGCTATGGCTACACCTTC. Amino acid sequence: CASSEYEGSYGYTF.

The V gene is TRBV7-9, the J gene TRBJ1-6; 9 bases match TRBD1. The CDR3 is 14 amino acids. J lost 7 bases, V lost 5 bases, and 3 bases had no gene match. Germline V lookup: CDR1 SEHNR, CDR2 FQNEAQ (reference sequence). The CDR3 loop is CASSQGQGNSPLHF. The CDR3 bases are TGTGCCAGCAGCCAAGGACAGGGGAATTCACCCCTCCACTTT.

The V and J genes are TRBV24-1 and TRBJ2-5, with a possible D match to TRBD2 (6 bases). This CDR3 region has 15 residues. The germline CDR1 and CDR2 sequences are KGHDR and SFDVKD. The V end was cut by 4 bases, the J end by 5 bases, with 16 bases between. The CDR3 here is CATSDFGLSRETQYF. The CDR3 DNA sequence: TGTGCCACCAGTGACTTTGGACTAAGCCGGGAGACCCAGTACTTC.